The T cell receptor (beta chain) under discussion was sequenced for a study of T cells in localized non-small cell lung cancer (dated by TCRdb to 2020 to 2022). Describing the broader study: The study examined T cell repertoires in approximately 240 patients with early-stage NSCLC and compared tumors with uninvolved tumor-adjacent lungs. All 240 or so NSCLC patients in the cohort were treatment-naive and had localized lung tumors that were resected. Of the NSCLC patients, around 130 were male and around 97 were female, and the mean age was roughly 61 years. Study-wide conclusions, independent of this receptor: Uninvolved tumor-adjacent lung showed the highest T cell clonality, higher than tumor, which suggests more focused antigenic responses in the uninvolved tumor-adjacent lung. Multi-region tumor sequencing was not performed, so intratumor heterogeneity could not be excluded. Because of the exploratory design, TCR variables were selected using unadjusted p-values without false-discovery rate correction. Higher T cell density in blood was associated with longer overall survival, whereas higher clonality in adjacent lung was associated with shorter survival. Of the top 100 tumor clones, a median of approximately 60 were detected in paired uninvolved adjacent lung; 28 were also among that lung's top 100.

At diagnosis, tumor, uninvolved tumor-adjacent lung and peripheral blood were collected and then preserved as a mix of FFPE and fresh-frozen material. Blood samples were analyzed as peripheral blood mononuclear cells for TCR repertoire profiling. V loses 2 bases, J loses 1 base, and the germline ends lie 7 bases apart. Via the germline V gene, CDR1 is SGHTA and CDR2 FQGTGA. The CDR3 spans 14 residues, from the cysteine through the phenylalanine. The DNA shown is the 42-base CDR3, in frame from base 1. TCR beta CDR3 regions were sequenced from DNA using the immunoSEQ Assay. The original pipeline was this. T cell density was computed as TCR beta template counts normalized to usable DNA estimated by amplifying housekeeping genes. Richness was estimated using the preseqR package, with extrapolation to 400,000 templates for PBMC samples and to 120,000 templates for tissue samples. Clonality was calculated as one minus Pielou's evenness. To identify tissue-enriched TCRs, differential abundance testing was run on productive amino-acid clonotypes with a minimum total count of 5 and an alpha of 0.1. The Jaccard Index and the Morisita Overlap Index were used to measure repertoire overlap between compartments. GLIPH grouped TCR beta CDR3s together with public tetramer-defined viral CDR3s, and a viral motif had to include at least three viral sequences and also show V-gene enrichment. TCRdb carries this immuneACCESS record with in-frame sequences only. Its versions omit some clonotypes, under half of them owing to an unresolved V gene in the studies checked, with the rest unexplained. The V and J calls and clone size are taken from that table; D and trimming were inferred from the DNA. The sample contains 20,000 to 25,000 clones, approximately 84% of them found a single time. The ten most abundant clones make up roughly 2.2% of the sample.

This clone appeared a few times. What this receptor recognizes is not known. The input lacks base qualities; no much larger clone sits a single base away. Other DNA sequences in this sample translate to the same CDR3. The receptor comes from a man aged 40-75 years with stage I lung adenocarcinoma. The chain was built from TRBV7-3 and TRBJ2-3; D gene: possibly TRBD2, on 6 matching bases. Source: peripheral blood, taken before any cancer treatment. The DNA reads TGTGCCAGCAGCTTATTAGCGGGCACAGATACGCAGTATTTT. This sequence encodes CASSLLAGTDTQYF.